This T cell receptor beta chain was profiled in a study of cytotoxic CD8 clonotypes in ibrutinib-treated CLL. About this clone: Its antigen is currently unknown.

The TCR beta libraries used around 2.2 micrograms of genomic DNA that came from cryopreserved PBMCs. Produced via immunoSEQ multiplex PCR; TCRdb's table is partial and in-frame only. The sample yields some 200,000 clones, approximately 70% seen once. Whole-study results and caveats: The clonality rise at ibrutinib response reflected private clonotype expansion. The study sampled sustained-remission and progressing patients at different times. Increased clonality at ibrutinib response gave way to a return toward baseline at progression.

The material was PBMCs, obtained after 12 months of ibrutinib treatment. This TCR came from a human donor with chronic lymphocytic leukemia.

CDR3 amino acids: CASSPRTGRNEQYF. The DNA for the CDR3 is TGTGCCAGCAGTCCTCGGACAGGGAGGAACGAGCAGTACTTC. V gene TRBV6-6 combines with J gene TRBJ2-7, with 8 bases that match TRBD1. The V gene end was trimmed by 5 bases and the J gene end by 5 bases; junction bases not matched to a gene: 8. The CDR3 has 14 residues. The V gene's germline CDR1 is MNHNY and CDR2 SVGAGI (reference sequence).